The rows below give T cell receptor beta chains drawn from one sample of a study of blood T cell repertoires in COVID-19. Generated by immunoSEQ multiplex PCR, the TCRdb table keeps only in-frame clones and is missing some. The table includes about 300,000 clones, 65% to 90% detected once. Sequencing used PBMCs or T cells enriched from blood (not recorded which). These receptors all stem from a man aged 25-45 years who had recovered from COVID-19. Both conserved end residues are trimmed from each CDR3.

V | CDR3
TRBV4-1 | ASSLLPGQWGEKLF
TRBV2 | ASSSDWKETQY
TRBV27 | ASSFFRGRGETQY
TRBV4-1 | ASSQVETQLF
TRBV7-9 | ASSYGRRDTEAF
TRBV7-9 | ASSLGGSREKLF
TRBV27 | ASRPGTGAYEQY
TRBV7-8 | ASSFGTVGTDTQY
TRBV6-5 | ASSYSQVADTQY
TRBV6-6 | ASSLYTGELF
TRBV29-1 | SVEVRVDTGELF
TRBV2 | ASSESVWPGF
TRBV10-3 | AISAGTGYYEQY
TRBV18 | ASSPPMDNQETQY
TRBV3-1/TRBV3-2 | ASSQGRTETYSPLH
TRBV5-4 | ASSLGGLVNEQF
TRBV11-3 | ASSWGGSGYGYT
TRBV28 | ASSSTGTFVYEQY
TRBV5-1 | ASSRQGGGTNTGELF
TRBV4-1 | ASSQAGTGAAGYT